This entry lists 8 T cell receptor beta chains sequenced from one sample in a study of blood T cell repertoires in COVID-19 (dated by TCRdb to the early 2020s). The library was made by the immunoSEQ multiplex PCR assay. TCRdb provides this immuneACCESS table in a form limited to in-frame rearrangements. Some clones are lacking; in checked studies, under half of them reflect an unresolved V gene, and why the rest are absent is not known. The sample table records roughly 60,000 clones; over 70% of these occur just once. About 33% of the sample lies in the top ten. Sample: peripheral blood. The receptor source for this set is a human donor in a cohort sampled during active COVID-19.

The chain employs TRBV27 and TRBJ2-2; 8 bases fit TRBD1. There are 14 residues in the CDR3. Germline CDR1 is MNHEY and CDR2 is SMNVEV (reference sequence). V gave up 4 bases and J gave up 7 bases; unmatched junction bases: 5. CDR3 sequence: CASSSTGGGGELFF. DNA for the CDR3: TGTGCCAGCAGTTCAACAGGGGGTGGCGGGGAGCTGTTTTTT.

The rearrangement uses TRBV6-5 and TRBJ1-5; 7 positions match TRBD1. The CDR3 has 13 residues. V lost 6 bases, J lost 7 bases, and 6 bases stayed unmatched. Per the germline V gene, CDR1 is MNHEY and CDR2 is SVGAGI. This CDR3 is CASSQTGEQPQHF. The CDR3 DNA reads as TGTGCCAGCAGCCAAACAGGGGAACAGCCCCAGCATTTT.

This chain uses TRBV6-1 with TRBJ2-5; D perhaps matches TRBD1 (7 bases). The CDR3 extends over 15 amino acids. The germline gives CDR1 MNHNS, CDR2 SASEGT. The ends were cut back, 0 bases at V and 5 bases at J, with 13 bases in the middle. The CDR3 DNA reads as TGTGCCAGCAGTGAAGCGCAGGGGGGCTGGGAGACCCAGTACTTC. Amino acid sequence: CASSEAQGGWETQYF.

V gene TRBV7-9 combines with J gene TRBJ1-5, with 10 nucleotides matching TRBD1. Per the germline V gene, CDR1 is SEHNR and CDR2 is FQNEAQ (reference sequence). The ends lost 4 bases at V and 2 bases at J; junction bases unmatched: 2. This CDR3 has 15 residues. For the CDR3, the DNA is TGTGCCAGCAGCTGGGGGACAGGGGGCAATCAGCCCCAGCATTTT. Translating gives CASSWGTGGNQPQHF.

The chain recombines TRBV6-6 with TRBJ1-5; 8 nucleotides align to TRBD1. Germline V CDR1 and CDR2: MNHNY, SVGAGI (reference sequence). V was pared by 2 bases and J by 7 bases, with 7 bases of the junction left unmatched. The CDR3 consists of 15 residues. The CDR3 sequence is CASSYRTGSSQPQHF. The CDR3 bases are TGTGCCAGCAGTTACAGGACAGGGTCATCCCAGCCCCAGCATTTT.

This clone was observed a handful of times. The rearrangement joins TRBV7-2 to TRBJ1-1; 9 nucleotides agree with TRBD1. The germline V gene has CDR1 SGHTA and CDR2 FQGNSA. V was clipped by 0 bases and J by 2 bases; unmatched bases: 7. This CDR3 spans 17 amino acids. DNA of the CDR3: TGTGCCAGCAGCTTAGCCGGGACAGGGTTGGGAAACACTGAAGCTTTCTTT. Its translation is CASSLAGTGLGNTEAFF. The full variable domain, its missing parts supplied by reference TRBV7-2 and TRBJ1-1, is GAGVSQSPSNKVTEKGKDVELRCDPISGHTALYWYRQSLGQGLEFLIYFQGNSAPDKSGLPSDRFSAERTGGSVSTLTIQRTQQEDSAVYLCASSLAGTGLGNTEAFFGQGTRLTVV.

The chain is built from TRBV13 and TRBJ2-7; possible D gene TRBD1, 6 bases. The germline V gene has CDR1 PRHDT and CDR2 FYEKMQ (reference sequence). This CDR3 contains 15 residues. With 2 bases removed from V and 4 bases from J, the gap between germline ends came to 15 bases. CDR3 DNA sequence: TGTGCCAGCAGCTTACAGGGGCTGGGCCTATACGAGCAGTACTTC. It yields the protein CASSLQGLGLYEQYF.

V is TRBV27 and J is TRBJ2-5; TRBD1 matches at 7 bases. With V trimmed by 8 bases and J by 2 bases, 11 bases remained unmatched. Germline values: CDR1 MNHEY, CDR2 SMNVEV (reference sequence). The CDR3 extends over 15 amino acids. DNA of the CDR3: TGTGCCAGCGGACTTAAGGGGGCGGAACAAGAGACCCAGTACTTC. Translation: CASGLKGAEQETQYF.